Given below is one T cell receptor beta chain in context. What it binds is unknown. Using its own MiXCR run on the RT-PCR reads, TCRdb lists one record per CDR3 protein. The data contain 630,000 or so distinct CDR3 sequences, 15% to 19% of them singletons. The J segment lost 7 bases and the V segment lost 8 bases, leaving 12 bases of the junction unmatched. The V gene's germline CDR1 is MNHNS and CDR2 SASEGT. This CDR3 region has 15 residues. This specimen belongs to a study of response to subunit inactivated influenza vaccine. Study-wide points: A suggestion made by the authors is that each seasonal influenza vaccination recruits few new T cells.

The chain carries TRBV6-1 and TRBJ2-3, with 10 bases matching TRBD2. The source is a man in his fifties who received an inactivated influenza vaccine. The material was PBMCs from blood, obtained less than 13 days after vaccination. CDR3 nucleotide sequence: TGTGCCAGCTGCAGCGGGGGGGCCGAGATTAATACGCAGTATTTT. Its translation: CASCSGGAEINTQYF.